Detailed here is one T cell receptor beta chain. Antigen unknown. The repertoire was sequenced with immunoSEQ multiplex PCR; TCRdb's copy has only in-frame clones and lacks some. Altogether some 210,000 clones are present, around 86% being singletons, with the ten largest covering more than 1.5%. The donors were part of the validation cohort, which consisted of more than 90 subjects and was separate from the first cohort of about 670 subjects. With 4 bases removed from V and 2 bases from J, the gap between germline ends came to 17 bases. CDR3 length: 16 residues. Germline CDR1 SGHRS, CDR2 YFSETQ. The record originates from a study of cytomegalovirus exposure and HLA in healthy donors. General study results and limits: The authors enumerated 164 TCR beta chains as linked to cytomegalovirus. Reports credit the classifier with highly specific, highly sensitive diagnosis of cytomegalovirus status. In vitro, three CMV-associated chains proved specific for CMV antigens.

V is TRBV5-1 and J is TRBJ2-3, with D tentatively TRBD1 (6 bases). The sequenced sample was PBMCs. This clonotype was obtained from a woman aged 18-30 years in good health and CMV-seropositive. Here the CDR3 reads CASSIYLDSHTDTQYF. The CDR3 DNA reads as TGCGCCAGCAGCATTTACCTGGACAGCCACACAGATACGCAGTATTTT. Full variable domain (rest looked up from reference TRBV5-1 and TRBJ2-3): KAGVTQTPRYLIKTRGQQVTLSCSPISGHRSVSWYQQTPGQGLQFLFEYFSETQRNKGNFPGRFSGRQFSNSRSEMNVSTLELGDSALYLCASSIYLDSHTDTQYFGPGTRLTVL.